This T cell receptor beta chain was retrieved from a study of T cells after yellow fever vaccination. 5'RACE template switching produced TCR cDNA carrying a universal primer site and UMIs. One entry per CDR3 protein, called by TCRdb with MiXCR from the 5' RACE reads. The profile shows 250,000 or so distinct CDR3 sequences, less than 7.5% of them singletons. This clonotype appeared many times. The ends lost 5 bases at V and 0 bases at J; junction bases unmatched: 6. Germline V gives CDR1 SGHTA, CDR2 FQGNSA. The CDR3 sequence is 16 residues long. The TCR comes from a man aged 25-45 years who received the YFV17D yellow fever vaccine. The sequenced sample was CD4+ T cells sorted from PBMCs, obtained on the day of the yellow fever booster vaccination. The chain links TRBV7-2 to TRBJ2-7, with TRBD2 identical over 11 bases. The CDR3 DNA reads TGTGCCAGCAGCCCTAGCGGGAGGACTGTCTCCTACGAGCAGTACTTC. As protein: CASSPSGRTVSYEQYF.